This TCR beta chain was captured in a study of blood T cell repertoires in COVID-19. Study information: Whether acute or convalescent, the COVID-19 samples came from the United States, Italy and Spain. T cells, B-cell-depleted T cells, or PBMCs provided the cDNA or gDNA that served as material.

Patients at the Seattle site were enrolled during active infection and followed longitudinally. Repertoires were generated with immunoSEQ multiplex PCR, while TCRdb's copy carries only in-frame clones and drops some. This sample carries 330,000 or so clones, roughly nine tenths of them seen once, and the ten largest clones take 3% to 4%. The CDR3 sequence is 15 residues long. Germline assignment: CDR1 WSHSY and CDR2 SAAADI. Trimming shortened V by 4 bases and J by 4 bases, and 16 bases separated the two germline ends. Sequenced material: peripheral blood. This sequence originates from a woman in her sixties with COVID-19, enrolled during active disease. The V call is TRBV10-2, the J call TRBJ2-5; maybe TRBD2 (7 bases). CDR3 coding DNA: TGCGCCAGCAGTGTCAATTGGGGGGGGCGAGAGACCCAGTACTTC. Protein: CASSVNWGGRETQYF.